The 20 T cell receptor beta chains in this list originate from one sample, sequenced in a study of blood T cell repertoires in COVID-19. Some clones are missing from TCRdb's copy, which holds only in-frame ones; the method was immunoSEQ multiplex PCR. The table includes 150,000 to 200,000 clones, about 81% detected once. Input material: peripheral blood. The receptors originated from a human donor in a cohort sampled during active COVID-19.

The chain uses TRBV7-2 and TRBJ1-2; D uncertain. The V end was cut by 1 base, the J end by 1 base, with 7 bases between. The CDR3 is made up of 14 amino acids. CDR1 and CDR2 (germline): SGHTA, FQGNSA. In nucleotides, the CDR3 is TGTGCCAGCAGCTTAGGTGAACTTAACTATGGCTACACCTTC. Translation: CASSLGELNYGYTF.

The chain is built from TRBV4-1 and TRBJ1-1; maybe TRBD1 (5 bases). CDR1 is MGHRA, CDR2 YSYEKL, per germline. V was pared by 8 bases and J by 4 bases, with 23 bases between. This CDR3 comprises 16 residues. CDR3 DNA: TGCGCCAGCGGAAAAGGGGAGGGAGCGCGAGGCACTGAAGCTTTCTTT. Its translation is CASGKGEGARGTEAFF.

This chain links TRBV6-2 or TRBV6-3 with TRBJ2-5; TRBD2 matches at 14 bases. Losses at the gene ends were 0 bases for V and 9 bases for J; bases not matched to a gene: 9. Germline V CDR1 and CDR2: MNHEY, SVGEGT. The CDR3 has 17 residues. The CDR3 spells CASSYSGLAGGPRAQYF. CDR3 DNA sequence: TGTGCCAGCAGTTACTCTGGACTAGCGGGAGGCCCCCGGGCCCAGTACTTC.

A few counts support this clone. The chain carries TRBV5-4 and TRBJ2-2; 7 nucleotides agree with TRBD2. Germline V gene data show CDR1 as SGHNT and CDR2 as YYREEE (reference sequence). CDR3 size: 16 residues. J lost 0 bases, V lost 0 bases, and 2 bases had no gene match. CDR3: CASSLAGGTNTGELFF. The DNA for the CDR3 is TGTGCCAGCAGCTTGGCCGGGGGGACGAACACCGGGGAGCTGTTTTTT.

The chain uses TRBV3-1 (or the pseudogene TRBV3-2) and TRBJ1-1, with D unresolved. The CDR3 runs 14 residues. Trimming pared 5 bases from V and 0 bases from J, leaving 10 bases between. Germline V gene lookup returns CDR1 LGHDT and CDR2 YNNKEL (reference sequence). The CDR3 DNA reads TGTGCCAGCAGCGCCCAGATCATGAACACTGAAGCTTTCTTT. It specifies CASSAQIMNTEAFF.

J is TRBJ1-4 and V is TRBV9, with 9 bases that match TRBD1. The CDR3 totals 13 residues. The germline V gene encodes CDR1 SGDLS and CDR2 YYNGEE. Trimming removed 4 bases from V and 11 bases from J; junction bases left unmatched: 6. The CDR3 reads CASSPRQGEKLFF. DNA of the CDR3: TGTGCCAGCAGCCCACGACAGGGGGAGAAACTGTTTTTT.

This clone was seen a handful of times. Additional DNA sequences in this sample encode the identical CDR3. The chain links TRBV9 to TRBJ2-2, with TRBD2 matching over 14 bases. The trim removed 3 bases at V and 5 bases at J, leaving 6 bases unmatched. Germline V gives CDR1 SGDLS, CDR2 YYNGEE. The length of the CDR3 is 17 residues. The CDR3 DNA reads TGTGCCAGCAGCGGAGGACTAGCGGGAGGTGGGACCGGGGAGCTGTTTTTT. It codes for CASSGGLAGGGTGELFF.

The gene calls are TRBV19 and TRBJ2-3, with unresolved D. Trimming pared 7 bases from V and 2 bases from J, leaving 7 bases between. The CDR3 runs to 12 residues. CDR1 and CDR2 from the germline V gene are LNHDA and SQIVND (reference sequence). CDR3 in DNA: TGTGCCAGTAAAGACTTCACAGATACGCAGTATTTT. It encodes CASKDFTDTQYF.

This sequence joins TRBV3-1 (or the pseudogene TRBV3-2) and TRBJ2-7, with D unclear. This CDR3 has 16 residues. Per germline, CDR1 LGHDT and CDR2 YNNKEL (reference sequence). The ends were cut back, 1 base at V and 2 bases at J, with 15 bases in the middle. The CDR3 nucleotides read TGTGCCAGCAGCCAAGCACAAAATACAGCCGCCTACGAGCAGTACTTC. Its protein product is CASSQAQNTAAYEQYF.

The chain links TRBV5-6 to TRBJ1-2, with 7 positions matching TRBD1. V dropped 4 bases and J dropped 4; count of bases not matched to a gene: 10. Per the germline V gene, CDR1 is SGHDT and CDR2 is YYEEEE. The CDR3 totals 15 residues. CDR3 region: CASSIYRGGGYGYTF. In DNA, the CDR3 is TGTGCCAGCAGCATTTACAGGGGCGGAGGCTATGGCTACACCTTC. The full variable domain, rest sourced from reference TRBV5-6 and TRBJ1-2, is DAGVTQSPTHLIKTRGQQVTLRCSPKSGHDTVSWYQQALGQGPQFIFQYYEEEERQRGNFPDRFSGHQFPNYSSELNVNALLLGDSALYLCASSIYRGGGYGYTFGSGTRLTVV.

The J gene is TRBJ1-6, the V gene TRBV5-6; 8 bases fit TRBD1. The J segment lost 7 bases and the V segment lost 4 bases, leaving 10 bases of the junction unmatched. The CDR3 totals 16 residues. Germline V gene data show CDR1 as SGHDT and CDR2 as YYEEEE. In DNA form, the CDR3 reads TGTGCCAGCAGCCCATCAGGGGGCGCCCGAAATTCACCCCTCCACTTT. Amino acid sequence: CASSPSGGARNSPLHF.

The chain combines TRBV24-1 with TRBJ2-3; D is possibly TRBD2 (6 bases). Germline CDR1 is KGHDR and CDR2 is SFDVKD. This CDR3 is 14 amino acids long. Trimming stripped 12 bases from V and 2 bases from J, with 17 bases between. CDR3 bases: TGTGCCCCCGTGTGCGGGAAAGACACAGATACGCAGTATTTT. It specifies CAPVCGKDTDTQYF.

V is TRBV12-5 and J is TRBJ2-6; D not certain. This CDR3 has 19 amino acids. Germline V gene sequence: CDR1 LGHNT, CDR2 FRNRAP. The V gene lost 5 bases and the J gene lost 0 bases, with 20 bases spanning the gap. As DNA, the CDR3 is TGTGCTAGTGGTCCCCTCGGGTCTAACCCTTTCTCTGGGGCCAACGTCCTGACTTTC. As protein: CASGPLGSNPFSGANVLTF.

This chain links TRBV25-1 with TRBJ2-7, with D hard to call. Germline CDR1 and CDR2: MGHDK and SYGVNS. V lost 4 bases, J lost 5 bases, and 6 bases lay in between. The CDR3 runs to 11 residues. The CDR3 loop reads CASSVSHEQYF. In DNA form, the CDR3 reads TGTGCCAGCAGTGTATCCCACGAGCAGTACTTC.

This clone was recorded only once. The V and J genes are TRBV10-1 and TRBJ2-1; D not certain. Germline V CDR1 and CDR2: WNHNN, SYGVQD (reference sequence). Deletions cut 5 bases from V and 0 bases from J, with 5 bases between. This CDR3 contains 13 residues. The CDR3 is CASSSSSYNEQFF. The CDR3 DNA is TGCGCCAGCAGTTCCAGCTCCTACAATGAGCAGTTCTTC.

As concerns this clone: An end of the junction differs from the germline gene, which may be a read error. V is TRBV7-7 and J is TRBJ2-5; 7 bases align to TRBD1. CDR1 and CDR2 (germline): SSHAT, FNYEAQ (reference sequence). The CDR3 contains 14 residues. CDR3 sequence: CASSFPGQQETQYF. CDR3 nucleotides: TGTGCTAGCAGCTTTCCGGGACAGCAAGAGACCCAGTACTTC.

This clone came up a few times. The chain is built from TRBV15 and TRBJ2-2; 13 bases map to TRBD2. This CDR3 has 21 amino acids. With V trimmed by 8 bases and J by 5 bases, 23 bases remained unmatched. Germline V CDR1 and CDR2: LNHNV, YYDKDF (reference sequence). The CDR3 DNA reads as TGTGCCACCCCAAGTTGGTCCCACAGGACTAGCGGGGGAAAAATAACCGGGGAGCTGTTTTTT. This translates into CATPSWSHRTSGGKITGELFF. Using reference TRBV15 and TRBJ2-2 for the parts outside the CDR3, the full variable domain is DAMVIQNPRYQVTQFGKPVTLSCSQTLNHNVMYWYQQKSSQAPKLLFHYYDKDFNNEADTPDNFQSRRPNTSFCFLDIRSPGLGDTAMYLCATPSWSHRTSGGKITGELFFGEGSRLTVL.

This clone occurred once. Here the CDR3 reads CASGLGLTADTQYF. In DNA form, the CDR3 reads TGTGCTAGTGGTTTGGGGCTGACAGCAGATACGCAGTATTTT. V and J are TRBV12-5 and TRBJ2-3; the D gene is possibly TRBD1 (5 bases). The germline CDR1 and CDR2 sequences are LGHNT and FRNRAP. Trimming left V 1 base short and J 4 bases short, with 9 bases between. The length of the CDR3 is 14 residues.

About this clone itself: The junction does not match germline at one end; this may be a read error. The gene calls are TRBV6-2 or TRBV6-3 and TRBJ2-1; weak D call: TRBD2 (8 bases). This CDR3 is 15 amino acids long. Germline V gene lookup returns CDR1 MNHEY and CDR2 SVGEGT. The CDR3 spells CASSSPTGIGRAGIF. The CDR3 DNA follows: TGTGCCAGCAGTTCCCCGACAGGGATCGGGAGGGCCGGGATCTTC.

As concerns this clone: The same CDR3 also results from other DNA sequences found in this sample. The rearrangement links TRBV6-2 or TRBV6-3 to TRBJ2-1; TRBD2 matches 8 bases. The length of the CDR3 is 17 residues. V was pared by 2 bases and J by 3 bases, with 9 bases of the junction left unmatched. Germline V lookup: CDR1 MNHEY, CDR2 SVGEGT. CDR3 sequence: CASSYRRGGGNYNEQFF. The CDR3 coding sequence is TGTGCCAGCAGTTACCGCCGGGGGGGCGGGAACTACAATGAGCAGTTCTTC.